The rows below give T cell receptor beta chains drawn from one sample of a study of cytomegalovirus exposure and HLA in healthy donors. Sequencing was performed with immunoSEQ multiplex PCR; in TCRdb, only in-frame clones are kept and a portion is missing. Among approximately 65,000 clones listed, about nine tenths were seen once. Sequenced input: PBMCs. Source of these receptors: a man younger than 35 in good health and CMV-seronegative. CDR3s include the opening cysteine and the closing phenylalanine or tryptophan. The D gene is left open where the match is weak. The size entry is marked missing in some rows and otherwise reads once, few, many or a size class.

J: TRBJ2-7; D: TRBD1; V: TRBV27; size: medium-sized; DNA: TGTGCCAGCAGTTTATCCCAGGGACAGGGGAGCCACGAGCAGTACTTC; CDR3: CASSLSQGQGSHEQYF
J: TRBJ2-1; D: TRBD1; V: TRBV7-9; size: -; DNA: TGTGCCAGCAGCCCAAGGGACAGGGGCTACAATGAGCAGTTCTTC; CDR3: CASSPRDRGYNEQFF
J: TRBJ2-1; D: TRBD2; V: TRBV11-3; size: -; DNA: TGTGCCAGCAGCCACGGACTAGCGGGACTCGATGAGCAGTTCTTC; CDR3: CASSHGLAGLDEQFF
J: TRBJ2-3; D: TRBD1; V: TRBV5-1; size: -; DNA: TGCGCCAGCAGCCCGGGACAGGGGGCCGCAGATACGCAGTATTTT; CDR3: CASSPGQGAADTQYF
J: TRBJ1-4; D: -; V: TRBV6-5; size: -; DNA: TGTGCCAGCAGGACTGATGGGGCCCTCAATGAAAAACTGTTTTTT; CDR3: CASRTDGALNEKLFF
J: TRBJ2-1; D: -; V: TRBV7-2; size: -; DNA: TGTGCCAGCAGCTTAATCCTAAACAATGAGCAGTTCTTC; CDR3: CASSLILNNEQFF
J: TRBJ2-3; D: TRBD1; V: TRBV7-9; size: -; DNA: TGTGCCAGCAGCAAGTCCCGGGACAGGGTTGATACGCAGTATTTT; CDR3: CASSKSRDRVDTQYF
J: TRBJ2-7; D: TRBD2; V: TRBV4-2; size: -; DNA: TGTGCCAGCAGCCAAGATCTAGCGGGAGGGCCTTACGAGCAGTACTTC; CDR3: CASSQDLAGGPYEQYF
J: TRBJ2-2; D: -; V: TRBV7-2; size: -; DNA: TGTGCCAGCAGCCAGGTCCCCGGGGAGCTGTTTTTT; CDR3: CASSQVPGELFF
J: TRBJ1-1; D: -; V: TRBV6-5; size: -; DNA: TGTGCCACCTCTTGGGGGGGCACTGAAGCTTTCTTT; CDR3: CATSWGGTEAFF
J: TRBJ2-6; D: -; V: TRBV10-3; size: -; DNA: TGTGCCATCAGTGAGTCTATAGGCGGTCGGGCCAACGTCCTGACTTTC; CDR3: CAISESIGGRANVLTF
J: TRBJ1-3; D: -; V: TRBV7-2; size: few; DNA: TGTGCCAGCAGCCTAACGGGGGGAGTCTCTGGAAACACCATATATTTT; CDR3: CASSLTGGVSGNTIYF
J: TRBJ2-1; D: -; V: TRBV29-1; size: -; DNA: TGCAGCGCCACCCCCGGGGGCAATGAGCAGTTCTTC; CDR3: CSATPGGNEQFF
J: TRBJ2-5; D: TRBD2; V: TRBV30; size: -; DNA: TGTGCCCGTGGTACTAGCGGGCCTGGAGAGACCCAGTACTTC; CDR3: CARGTSGPGETQYF